The text below deals with one T cell receptor beta chain. The antigen is undetermined. TCR alpha and beta CDR3 regions were amplified from RNA using iRepertoire nested multiplex PCR. TCRdb itself ran the multiplex PCR reads through MiXCR, one entry per CDR3 protein. The table lists about 140,000 distinct CDR3 sequences, about 39% of them singletons. The data belong to a study of glioma-infiltrating T cells. Points from the study as a whole: Non-neoplastic patients had below-expected tissue-blood divergence, while all gliomas exceeded expectation.

V lost 4 bases, J lost 5 bases, and 3 bases stayed unmatched. Looked up from germline, CDR1 is SGHAT and CDR2 is FQDESV (reference sequence). This CDR3 has 14 amino acids. The V and J genes are TRBV11-1 and TRBJ2-1; 9 bases line up with TRBD2. Specimen: glioma tissue, nonneoplastic brain tissue, or PBMCs (not recorded which). The sequence was obtained from a human donor with low-grade glioma or glioblastoma, undergoing nonglioma brain surgery, or in good health (not recorded which). As DNA, the CDR3 is TGTGCCAGCAGCTCTAGCGGGGAGGACAATGAGCAGTTCTTC. It encodes CASSSSGEDNEQFF.